Below are 22 T cell receptor beta chains sequenced from a single sample in a study of blood T cell repertoires in COVID-19. This table comes from immunoSEQ multiplex PCR, and its TCRdb copy is limited to in-frame clones, with some not included. The table lists about 130,000 clones, about 80% of them singletons. The sequencing sample was made of peripheral blood. These receptors all come from a man aged 35 to 55 with active or convalescent COVID-19.

The V gene is TRBV5-4, the J gene TRBJ1-1; maybe TRBD1 (5 bases). The CDR3 is 14 amino acids. In germline, CDR1 is SGHNT, CDR2 YYREEE (reference sequence). The V end lost 4 bases, the J end lost 2 bases, and 12 bases lay between the germline ends. The CDR3, as DNA: TGTGCCAGCAGCCGGAAGACAGACAACACTGAAGCTTTCTTT. Its protein product is CASSRKTDNTEAFF.

The chain recombines TRBV27 with TRBJ1-5; 9 bases align to TRBD1. V lost 5 bases to trimming and J lost 5 bases; unmatched junction nucleotides: 7. Per germline, CDR1 MNHEY and CDR2 SMNVEV (reference sequence). CDR3 length: 15 amino acids. CDR3 DNA sequence: TGTGCCAGCAGTCCAGAGACAGGGGGTTATCAGCCCCAGCATTTT. Protein: CASSPETGGYQPQHF.

The V gene is TRBV7-2, the J gene TRBJ1-1; D gene uncertain. Germline V gene sequence: CDR1 SGHTA, CDR2 FQGNSA. This CDR3 is built from 14 residues. Between the trimmed V and J ends, which lost 5 bases and 6 bases, there was a span of 16 bases. CDR3 DNA: TGTGCCAGCAGCGGACCACGCGGGCTCCCTGAAGCTTTCTTT. Translated, it gives CASSGPRGLPEAFF.

The rearrangement uses TRBV7-3 and TRBJ1-1; no reliable D call. The CDR3 length is 13 residues. The V gene lost 2 bases and the J gene lost 1 base, with 5 bases spanning the gap. From germline, CDR1 is SGHTA and CDR2 FQGTGA. In nucleotides, the CDR3 is TGTGCCAGCAGCTTACACGGGAACACTGAAGCTTTCTTT. It yields the protein CASSLHGNTEAFF. Full variable domain (outside the CDR3, taken from reference TRBV7-3 and TRBJ1-1): GAGVSQTPSNKVTEKGKYVELRCDPISGHTALYWYRQSLGQGPEFLIYFQGTGAADDSGLPNDRFFAVRPEGSVSTLKIQRTERGDSAVYLCASSLHGNTEAFFGQGTRLTVV.

The chain employs TRBV29-1 and TRBJ2-5, with D possibly TRBD1 on 6 matching bases. Germline values: CDR1 SQVTM, CDR2 ANQGSEA. The V end lost 6 bases, the J end lost 2 bases, and 13 bases lay between the germline ends. The CDR3 consists of 13 residues. The CDR3 coding sequence is TGCAGCGTAAGGACAGTGAGTCAAGAGACCCAGTACTTC. It yields the protein CSVRTVSQETQYF. The full variable domain, completed using reference TRBV29-1 and TRBJ2-5, is SAVISQKPSRDICQRGTSLTIQCQVDSQVTMMFWYRQQPGQSLTLIATANQGSEATYESGFVIDKFPISRPNLTFSTLTVSNMSPEDSSIYLCSVRTVSQETQYFGPGTRLLVL.

V gene TRBV19 combines with J gene TRBJ1-1; D is unclear. CDR1 and CDR2 (germline): LNHDA, SQIVND (reference sequence). V lost 5 bases, J lost 1 base, and 11 bases lay in between. This CDR3 region has 14 residues. CDR3 sequence reads: CASSYGVQNTEAFF. The CDR3 region has the DNA TGTGCCAGTAGTTACGGGGTCCAGAACACTGAAGCTTTCTTT. Combining the CDR3 with reference TRBV19 and TRBJ1-1 gives the whole variable domain DGGITQSPKYLFRKEGQNVTLSCEQNLNHDAMYWYRQDPGQGLRLIYYSQIVNDFQKGDIAEGYSVSREKKESFPLTVTSAQKNPTAFYLCASSYGVQNTEAFFGQGTRLTVV.

V and J are TRBV12-3 or TRBV12-4 and TRBJ2-3; tentatively, D is TRBD1 (5 bases). The CDR3 has 13 amino acids. Trimming left V 7 bases short and J 9 bases short, with 17 bases between. The CDR3: CASNFSPTGTQYF. Here the CDR3 DNA reads TGTGCCAGCAACTTTTCCCCCACAGGAACGCAGTATTTT.

The chain is built from TRBV21-1 and TRBJ1-5. TRBV21-1 is designated a pseudogene. This CDR3 is built from 15 residues. The CDR3 loop is CASSKERGNNQPQHF. The CDR3 DNA reads TGTGCCAGCAGCAAAGAACGGGGGAACAATCAGCCCCAGCATTTT.

CDR3 region: CAWSRTSNQPQHF. CDR3 sequence (DNA): TGTGCCTGGAGTCGAACAAGCAATCAGCCCCAGCATTTT. The chain carries TRBV30 and TRBJ1-5; D remains unclear. Germline-derived CDR1 and CDR2 are GTSNPN and SVGIG (reference sequence). V lost 2 bases and J 1 base, leaving 6 bases between the germline ends. The length of the CDR3 is 13 residues.

The chain carries TRBV4-2 and TRBJ1-4, with D unresolved. The CDR3 is 15 amino acids. The V gene's germline CDR1 is LGHNA and CDR2 YNFKEQ. The germline V and J ends were trimmed by 0 bases and 3 bases, with 8 bases remaining between them. DNA for the CDR3: TGTGCCAGCAGCCAAGATAGGCGGCCTAATGAAAAACTGTTTTTT. Protein product: CASSQDRRPNEKLFF.

This sequence joins TRBV6-1 and TRBJ1-2; D remains unclear. CDR1 and CDR2 (germline): MNHNS, SASEGT. This CDR3 spans 14 amino acids. The V and J ends lost 2 bases and 5 bases respectively, with 12 bases between them. CDR3 nucleotides: TGTGCCAGCAGTGAACGTGTCGGGTCATATGGCTACACCTTC. Its translation is CASSERVGSYGYTF.

CDR3 DNA: TGTGCCAGCAGCCAAGTTGGGAGGACAGGGTCCAATGAGCAGTTCTTC. Amino acids: CASSQVGRTGSNEQFF. The chain is built from TRBV3-1 (or the pseudogene TRBV3-2) and TRBJ2-1, with 8 bases identical to TRBD1. Trimming took 1 base from V and 6 from J; bases not matched to a gene: 8. Germline assignment: CDR1 LGHDT and CDR2 YNNKEL (reference sequence). CDR3 size: 16 residues.

The chain joins TRBV2 to TRBJ1-3, with D uncertain. With 10 bases removed from V and 0 bases from J, the gap between germline ends came to 10 bases. Germline loops: CDR1 SNHLY, CDR2 FYNNEI. The CDR3 has 13 residues. The CDR3 protein is CATGLNSGNTIYF. In DNA, the CDR3 is TGTGCCACCGGTCTTAACTCTGGAAACACCATATATTTT.

The chain couples TRBV29-1 to TRBJ1-1; D uncertain. V dropped 6 bases and J dropped 5 bases, with 13 bases sitting between them. Germline V gives CDR1 SQVTM, CDR2 ANQGSEA. There are 12 residues in the CDR3. The CDR3 DNA follows: TGCAGCGTACCCCCTAGCGGGACTGAAGCTTTCTTT. It is translated as CSVPPSGTEAFF.

V is TRBV25-1 and J is TRBJ1-1, with 7 bases fitting TRBD1. Germline assignment: CDR1 MGHDK and CDR2 SYGVNS. J lost 0 bases, V lost 4 bases, and 11 bases had no gene match. This CDR3 contains 17 residues. The CDR3, as DNA: TGTGCCAGCAGTGCGAAGGGGACAGCACTTTTGAACACTGAAGCTTTCTTT. Its translation: CASSAKGTALLNTEAFF.

V is TRBV27 and J is TRBJ2-1, with a weak D call TRBD1 (6 bases). This CDR3 is built from 14 residues. The germline V and J ends were trimmed by 4 bases and 5 bases, with 12 bases remaining between them. Looked up from germline, CDR1 is MNHEY and CDR2 is SMNVEV (reference sequence). CDR3 sequence reads: CASSSPDRHNEQFF. For the CDR3, the DNA is TGTGCCAGCAGTTCACCGGACAGACACAATGAGCAGTTCTTC.

Only one count was recorded for this clone. The V and J genes are TRBV2 and TRBJ1-5; possible D gene TRBD1, 6 bases. The CDR3 contains 15 residues. Trimming pared 5 bases from V and 2 bases from J, leaving 13 bases between. Germline V CDR1 and CDR2: SNHLY, FYNNEI. In nucleotides, the CDR3 is TGTGCCAGCAGTTTTAGGACAGAGGGCAATCAGCCCCAGCATTTT. This gives the protein CASSFRTEGNQPQHF.

The rearrangement joins TRBV4-3 to TRBJ1-2; D gene ambiguous. This CDR3 contains 15 residues. With 0 bases removed from V and 5 bases from J, the gap between germline ends came to 13 bases. Germline V lookup: CDR1 LGHNA, CDR2 YSLEER. CDR3 sequence reads: CASSQEREPSYGYTF. The CDR3 DNA reads as TGCGCCAGCAGCCAAGAAAGGGAGCCATCGTATGGCTACACCTTC.

The chain recombines TRBV5-1 with TRBJ2-1; TRBD2 matches 9 bases. Germline values: CDR1 SGHRS, CDR2 YFSETQ. After removal of 4 bases from V and 4 bases from J, the junction contained 6 bases not matched to a gene. The CDR3 contains 15 residues. Written as DNA, the CDR3 is TGCGCCAGCAGCCCCGGGACTAGCCGATACAATGAGCAGTTCTTC. It yields the protein CASSPGTSRYNEQFF.

This clone has just one count. The chain couples TRBV10-1 to TRBJ2-3; tentative D call: TRBD1 (6 bases). Germline CDR1 reads WNHNN; CDR2 reads SYGVQD (reference sequence). CDR3 length equals 14 residues. Trimming left V 0 bases short and J 10 bases short, with 14 bases between. CDR3 DNA: TGCGCCAGCAGTGAGTCGGTGAGGGGGAATGCGCAGTATTTT. It codes for CASSESVRGNAQYF.

The J gene is TRBJ1-2, the V gene TRBV7-9, with D unclear. The CDR3 runs 14 residues. Germline V lookup: CDR1 SEHNR, CDR2 FQNEAQ (reference sequence). V was pared by 0 bases and J by 8 bases, with 13 bases between. The CDR3 DNA sequence: TGTGCCAGCAGCTTAGCCGAGAGGGAAGGGGGCTACACCTTC. Translating gives CASSLAEREGGYTF.

This clone showed up just once. CDR3 sequence (DNA): TGTGCCAGCGGAGAGGGGCAGGGGGTGTTCGACGAGCAGTACTTC. Translation: CASGEGQGVFDEQYF. J is TRBJ2-7 and V is TRBV19; 7 nucleotides agree with TRBD1. CDR1 and CDR2 from the germline V gene are LNHDA and SQIVND (reference sequence). The CDR3 extends over 15 amino acids. V lost 9 bases to trimming and J lost 5 bases; unmatched junction nucleotides: 16.